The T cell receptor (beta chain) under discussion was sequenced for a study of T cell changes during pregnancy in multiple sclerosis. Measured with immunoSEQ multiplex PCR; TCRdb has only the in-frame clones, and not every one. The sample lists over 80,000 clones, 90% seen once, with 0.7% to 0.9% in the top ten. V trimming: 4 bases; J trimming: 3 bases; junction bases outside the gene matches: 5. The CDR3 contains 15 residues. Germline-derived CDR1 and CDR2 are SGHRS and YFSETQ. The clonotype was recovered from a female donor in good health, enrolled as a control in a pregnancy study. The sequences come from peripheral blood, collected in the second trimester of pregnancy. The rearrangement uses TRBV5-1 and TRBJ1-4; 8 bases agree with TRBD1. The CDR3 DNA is TGCGCCAGCAGCCAGACAGGGGTAGCTAATGAAAAACTGTTTTTT. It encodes CASSQTGVANEKLFF.